This TCR beta chain was captured in a study of T-cell memory formation after mild COVID-19. Across the study: Largely, the TCR clusters proved donor specific. Study-level findings and limits: Clones from the second wave (peaking day 37) had unconfirmed SARS-CoV-2 specificity. Some clones that responded were present in memory (sampled pre-infection), which suggests cross-reactive memory joined.

Worth noting for this clonotype: Its antigen is still unknown.

Germline CDR1 reads SGHVS; CDR2 reads FQNEAQ. V lost 2 bases to trimming and J lost 7 bases, with 6 bases between them. The CDR3 loop spans 12 amino acids. 5'RACE primed at constant segments yielded TCR alpha and TCR beta cDNA libraries bearing sample barcodes and UMIs. TCRdb re-analysed the 5' RACE reads in MiXCR, keeping a single row per CDR3 protein. The data contain 95,000 to 110,000 distinct CDR3 sequences, approximately 15% of them singletons. This TCR was sampled from a man between 18 and 35 years old who had mild COVID-19 (a few samples of this study predate the infection). Cell type and time point are not known. The gene calls are TRBV7-8 and TRBJ1-5, with D tentatively TRBD1 (5 bases). The specimen was PBMCs or a T cell subset sorted from them (not recorded which). The chain's CDR3 is CASSLRQQPQHF. CDR3 DNA: TGTGCCAGCAGCTTAAGACAGCAGCCCCAGCATTTT.